This T cell receptor beta chain was sequenced in a study of T cells in Graves' hyperthyroidism and ophthalmopathy. On the study more broadly: The blood sample was taken at first diagnosis, before treatment began.

Germline V gene sequence: CDR1 WNHNN, CDR2 SYGVQD (reference sequence). This CDR3 region has 15 residues. V shed 6 bases and J shed 4 bases, with 16 bases lying between them. TCR beta CDR3 sequences were amplified from RNA transcripts. The HTBI primer set was used in a first-round RT-PCR of the TCR CDR3. TCRdb re-analysed the multiplex PCR reads in MiXCR, keeping a single row per CDR3 protein. The profile covers around 56,000 distinct CDR3 sequences, with 53% appearing a single time and roughly 3.3% taken by the ten largest. The TCR was taken from a woman in her fifties or sixties with Graves' ophthalmopathy. The chain couples TRBV10-1 to TRBJ1-3, with D hard to call. The sequenced sample was blood. The CDR3 here is CASRFDPSTGNTIYF. CDR3 DNA sequence: TGCGCCAGCAGATTTGACCCATCTACGGGAAACACCATATATTTT.